This TCR beta chain comes out of a study of T cell responses to AZD1222 COVID-19 vaccine. V gave up 5 bases and J gave up 5 bases; unmatched junction bases: 8. The CDR3 covers 16 residues. The germline CDR1 and CDR2 sequences are SGHAT and FQDESV (reference sequence). TCRdb's table, derived via immunoSEQ multiplex PCR, lists solely in-frame clones and lacks some. The table records 90,000 to 110,000 clones, approximately 90% of them present only once. V and J are TRBV11-1 and TRBJ2-5; 13 bases line up with TRBD2. The sequence came from an adult in good health. The sequenced sample was peripheral blood, obtained on day 0 of AZD1222 vaccination. CDR3 protein: CASSRRTSGSLETQYF. In DNA, the CDR3 is TGTGCCAGCAGCCGCCGGACTAGCGGGAGTTTGGAGACCCAGTACTTC. Complete variable domain (other parts from reference TRBV11-1 and TRBJ2-5): EAEVAQSPRYKITEKSQAVAFWCDPISGHATLYWYRQILGQGPELLVQFQDESVVDDSQLPKDRFSAERLKGVDSTLKIQPAELGDSAMYLCASSRRTSGSLETQYFGPGTRLLVL.